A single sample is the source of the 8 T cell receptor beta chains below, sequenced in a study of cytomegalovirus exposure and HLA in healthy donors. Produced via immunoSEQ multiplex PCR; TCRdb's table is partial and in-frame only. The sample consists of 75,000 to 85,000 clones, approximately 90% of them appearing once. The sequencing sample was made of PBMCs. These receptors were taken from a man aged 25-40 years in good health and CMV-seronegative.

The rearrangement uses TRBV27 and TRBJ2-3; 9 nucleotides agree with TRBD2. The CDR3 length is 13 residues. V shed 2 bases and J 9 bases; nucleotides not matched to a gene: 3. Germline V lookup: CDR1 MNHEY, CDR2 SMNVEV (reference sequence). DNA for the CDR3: TGTGCCAGCAGTTTAGGGACTAGCCAGACGCAGTATTTT. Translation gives CASSLGTSQTQYF.

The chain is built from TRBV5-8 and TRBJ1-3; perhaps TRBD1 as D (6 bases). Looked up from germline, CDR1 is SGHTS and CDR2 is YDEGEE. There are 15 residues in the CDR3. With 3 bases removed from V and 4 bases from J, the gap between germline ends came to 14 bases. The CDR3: CASSYPGARGNTIYF. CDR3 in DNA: TGTGCCAGCAGCTATCCAGGGGCGCGGGGAAACACCATATATTTT.

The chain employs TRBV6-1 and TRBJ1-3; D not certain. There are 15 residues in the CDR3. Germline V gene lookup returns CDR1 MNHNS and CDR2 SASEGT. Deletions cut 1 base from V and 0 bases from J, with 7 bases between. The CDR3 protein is CASSEGADSGNTIYF. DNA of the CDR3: TGTGCCAGCAGTGAAGGGGCAGACTCTGGAAACACCATATATTTT.

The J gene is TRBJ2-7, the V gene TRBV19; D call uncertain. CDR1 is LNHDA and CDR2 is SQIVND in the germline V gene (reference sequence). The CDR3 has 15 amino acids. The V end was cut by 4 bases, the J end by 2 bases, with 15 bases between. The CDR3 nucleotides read TGTGCCAGTAGTAACGAACTTGCTAATACCTACGAGCAGTACTTC. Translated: CASSNELANTYEQYF.

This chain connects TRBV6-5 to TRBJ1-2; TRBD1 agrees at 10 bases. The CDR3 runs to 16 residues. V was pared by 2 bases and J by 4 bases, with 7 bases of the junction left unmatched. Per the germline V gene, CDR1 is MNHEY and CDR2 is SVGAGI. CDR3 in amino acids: CASSYTGTGDGYGYTF. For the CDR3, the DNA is TGTGCCAGCAGTTACACGGGGACAGGGGACGGCTATGGCTACACCTTC.

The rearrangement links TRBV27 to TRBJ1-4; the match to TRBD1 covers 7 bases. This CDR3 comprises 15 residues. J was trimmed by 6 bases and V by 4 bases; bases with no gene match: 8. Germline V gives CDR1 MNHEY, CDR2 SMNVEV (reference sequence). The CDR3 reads CASSSPGQPHEKLFF. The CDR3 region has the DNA TGTGCCAGCAGTTCCCCGGGACAGCCCCATGAAAAACTGTTTTTT.

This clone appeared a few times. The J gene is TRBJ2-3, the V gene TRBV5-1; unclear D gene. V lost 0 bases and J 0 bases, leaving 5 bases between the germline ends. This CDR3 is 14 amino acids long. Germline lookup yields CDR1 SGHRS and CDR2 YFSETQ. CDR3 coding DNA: TGCGCCAGCAGCTTGGCCGGGAGCACAGATACGCAGTATTTT. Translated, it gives CASSLAGSTDTQYF.

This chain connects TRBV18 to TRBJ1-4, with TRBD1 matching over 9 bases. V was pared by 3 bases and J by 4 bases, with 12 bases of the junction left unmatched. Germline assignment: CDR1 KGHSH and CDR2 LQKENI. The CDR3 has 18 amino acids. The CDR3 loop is CASSPRDRDPSLNEKLFF. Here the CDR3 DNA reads TGTGCCAGCTCACCCCGGGACAGGGATCCATCCCTTAATGAAAAACTGTTTTTT.